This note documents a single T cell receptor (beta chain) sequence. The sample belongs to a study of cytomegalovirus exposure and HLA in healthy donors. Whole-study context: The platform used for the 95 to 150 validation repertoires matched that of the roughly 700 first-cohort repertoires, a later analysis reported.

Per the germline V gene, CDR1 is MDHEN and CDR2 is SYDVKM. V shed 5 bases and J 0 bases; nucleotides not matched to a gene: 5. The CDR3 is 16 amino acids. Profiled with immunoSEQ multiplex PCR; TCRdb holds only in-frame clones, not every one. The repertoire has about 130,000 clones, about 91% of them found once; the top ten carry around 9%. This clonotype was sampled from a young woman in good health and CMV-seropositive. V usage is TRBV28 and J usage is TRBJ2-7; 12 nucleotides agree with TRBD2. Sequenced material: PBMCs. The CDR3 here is CASSDGLAGTSYEQYF. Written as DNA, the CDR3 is TGTGCCAGCAGTGATGGACTAGCGGGGACCTCCTACGAGCAGTACTTC. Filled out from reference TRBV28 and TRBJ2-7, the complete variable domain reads DVKVTQSSRYLVKRTGEKVFLECVQDMDHENMFWYRQDPGLGLRLIYFSYDVKMKEKGDIPEGYSVSREKKERFSLILESASTNQTSMYLCASSDGLAGTSYEQYFGPGTRLTVT.